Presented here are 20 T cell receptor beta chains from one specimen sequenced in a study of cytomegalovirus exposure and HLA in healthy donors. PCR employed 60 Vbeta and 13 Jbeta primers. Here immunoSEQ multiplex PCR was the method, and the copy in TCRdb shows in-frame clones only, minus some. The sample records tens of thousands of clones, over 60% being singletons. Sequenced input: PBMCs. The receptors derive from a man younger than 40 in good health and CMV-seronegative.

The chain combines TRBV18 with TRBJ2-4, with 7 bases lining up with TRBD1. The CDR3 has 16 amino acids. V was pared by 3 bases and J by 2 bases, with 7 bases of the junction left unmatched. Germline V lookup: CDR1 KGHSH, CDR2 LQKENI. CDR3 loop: CASSPEETGSKNIQYF. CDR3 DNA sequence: TGTGCCAGCTCACCCGAGGAGACAGGGTCCAAAAACATTCAGTACTTC.

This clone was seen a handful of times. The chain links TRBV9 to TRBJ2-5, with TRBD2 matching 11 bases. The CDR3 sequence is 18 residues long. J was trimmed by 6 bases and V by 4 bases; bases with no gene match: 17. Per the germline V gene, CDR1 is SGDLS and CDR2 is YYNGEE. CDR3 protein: CASSFKPPGTSGMKTQYF. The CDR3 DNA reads TGTGCCAGCAGCTTTAAGCCCCCGGGGACTAGCGGCATGAAGACCCAGTACTTC.

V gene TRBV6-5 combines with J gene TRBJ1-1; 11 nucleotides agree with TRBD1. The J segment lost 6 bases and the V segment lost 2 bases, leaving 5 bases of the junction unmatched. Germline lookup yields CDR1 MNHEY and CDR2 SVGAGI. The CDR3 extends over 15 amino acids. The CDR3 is CASSYGQGARAEAFF. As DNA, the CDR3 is TGTGCCAGCAGTTACGGACAGGGGGCTCGGGCTGAAGCTTTCTTT.

CDR3 region: CASSKDLNTEAFF. The CDR3 DNA reads TGTGCCAGCAGTAAGGACTTGAACACTGAAGCTTTCTTT. This sequence joins TRBV2 and TRBJ1-1; no definite D call. Germline CDR1 SNHLY, CDR2 FYNNEI. Trimming removed 5 bases at V and 0 bases at J, with 7 bases between. The length of the CDR3 is 13 residues.

DNA for the CDR3: TGTGCCAGCAGCTTGGACAGCTTCTATAATTCACCCCTCCACTTT. Its protein product is CASSLDSFYNSPLHF. The chain uses TRBV5-4 and TRBJ1-6; no clear D gene. V was pared by 0 bases and J by 3 bases, with 7 bases between. The CDR3 is 15 residues long. The germline V gene has CDR1 SGHNT and CDR2 YYREEE (reference sequence).

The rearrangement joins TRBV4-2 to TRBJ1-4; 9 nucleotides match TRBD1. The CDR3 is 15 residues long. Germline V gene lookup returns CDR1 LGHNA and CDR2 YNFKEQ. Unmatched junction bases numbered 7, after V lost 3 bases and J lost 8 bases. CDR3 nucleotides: TGTGCCAGCAGCCAGGTGGGACAGGGCGGCGAAAAACTGTTTTTT. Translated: CASSQVGQGGEKLFF.

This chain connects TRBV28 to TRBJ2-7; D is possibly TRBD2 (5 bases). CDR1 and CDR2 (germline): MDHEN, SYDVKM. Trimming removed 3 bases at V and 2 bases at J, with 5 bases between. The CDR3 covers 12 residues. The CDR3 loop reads CASSFSAYEQYF. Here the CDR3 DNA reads TGTGCCAGCAGTTTTAGCGCCTACGAGCAGTACTTC.

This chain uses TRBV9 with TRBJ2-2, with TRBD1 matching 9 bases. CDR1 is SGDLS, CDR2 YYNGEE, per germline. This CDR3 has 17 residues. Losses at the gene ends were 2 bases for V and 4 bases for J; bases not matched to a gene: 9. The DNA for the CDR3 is TGTGCCAGCAGCGTTGTACCGGGACAGGGACTCACCGGGGAGCTGTTTTTT. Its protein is CASSVVPGQGLTGELFF. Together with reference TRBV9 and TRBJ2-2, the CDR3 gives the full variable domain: DSGVTQTPKHLITATGQRVTLRCSPRSGDLSVYWYQQSLDQGLQFLIQYYNGEERAKGNILERFSAQQFPDLHSELNLSSLELGDSALYFCASSVVPGQGLTGELFFGEGSRLTVL.

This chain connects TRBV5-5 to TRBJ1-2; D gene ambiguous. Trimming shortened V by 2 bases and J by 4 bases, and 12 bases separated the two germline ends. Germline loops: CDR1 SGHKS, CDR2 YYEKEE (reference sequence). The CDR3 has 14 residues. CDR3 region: CASSFFTGGYGYTF. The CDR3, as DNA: TGTGCCAGCAGCTTTTTTACGGGAGGCTATGGCTACACCTTC.

In DNA form, the CDR3 reads TGTGCCAGCAGGAGGACTAGCGGGCGGACAGATACGCAGTATTTT. It is translated as CASRRTSGRTDTQYF. The chain uses TRBV2 and TRBJ2-3, with 11 bases identical to TRBD2. Germline V lookup: CDR1 SNHLY, CDR2 FYNNEI. The CDR3 is made up of 15 amino acids. The trim removed 6 bases at V and 3 bases at J, leaving 5 bases unmatched.

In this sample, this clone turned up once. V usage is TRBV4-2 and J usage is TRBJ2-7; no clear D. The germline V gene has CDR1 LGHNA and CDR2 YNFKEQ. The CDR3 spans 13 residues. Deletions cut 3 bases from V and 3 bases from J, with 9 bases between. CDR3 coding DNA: TGTGCCAGCAGCCAGGGCCTACTCTACGAGCAGTACTTC. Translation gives CASSQGLLYEQYF.

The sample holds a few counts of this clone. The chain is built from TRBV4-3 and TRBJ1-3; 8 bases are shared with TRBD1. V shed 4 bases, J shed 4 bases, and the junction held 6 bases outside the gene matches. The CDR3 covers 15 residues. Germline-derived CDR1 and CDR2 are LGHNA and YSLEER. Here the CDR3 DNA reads TGCGCCAGCAGCCCGTCCCGGGACAGGGGAAACACCATATATTTT. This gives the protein CASSPSRDRGNTIYF.

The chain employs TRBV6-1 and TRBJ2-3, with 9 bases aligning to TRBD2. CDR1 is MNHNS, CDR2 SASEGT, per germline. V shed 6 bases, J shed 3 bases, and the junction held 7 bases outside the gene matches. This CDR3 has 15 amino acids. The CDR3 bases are TGTGCCAGCAGCTTGCTTAGCGGGAGTACAGATACGCAGTATTTT. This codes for CASSLLSGSTDTQYF.

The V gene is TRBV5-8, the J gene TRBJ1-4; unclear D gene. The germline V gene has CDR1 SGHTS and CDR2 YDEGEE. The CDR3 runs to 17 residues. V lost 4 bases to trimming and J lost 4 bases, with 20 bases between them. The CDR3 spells CASSHSWGTSGNEKLFF. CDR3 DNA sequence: TGTGCCAGCAGCCACTCTTGGGGAACCAGCGGTAATGAAAAACTGTTTTTT.

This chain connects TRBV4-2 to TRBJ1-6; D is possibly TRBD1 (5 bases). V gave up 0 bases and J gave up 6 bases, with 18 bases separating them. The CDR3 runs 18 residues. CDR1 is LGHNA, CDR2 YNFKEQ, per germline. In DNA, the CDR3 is TGTGCCAGCAGCCAAGAGGGGCCCACCCGCTTATCTAATTCACCCCTCCACTTT. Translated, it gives CASSQEGPTRLSNSPLHF.

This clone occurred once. This chain's CDR3 is CASSLGTGGGYEQYF. CDR3 nucleotide sequence: TGTGCCAGCAGCTTAGGGACAGGGGGCGGCTACGAGCAGTACTTC. The rearrangement links TRBV7-2 to TRBJ2-5, with TRBD1 matching 11 bases. The J call may be faulty, since TRBJ2-7 better matches the DNA end. The CDR3 extends over 15 amino acids. Germline CDR1 SGHTA, CDR2 FQGNSA.

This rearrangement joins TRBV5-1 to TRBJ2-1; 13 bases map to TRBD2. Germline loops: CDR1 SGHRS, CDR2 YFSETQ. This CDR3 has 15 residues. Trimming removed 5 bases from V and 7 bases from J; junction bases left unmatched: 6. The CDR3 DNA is TGCGCCAGCAGTTCCGGGACTAGCGGGGTTAATGAGCAGTTCTTC. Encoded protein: CASSSGTSGVNEQFF. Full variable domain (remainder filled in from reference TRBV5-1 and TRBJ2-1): KAGVTQTPRYLIKTRGQQVTLSCSPISGHRSVSWYQQTPGQGLQFLFEYFSETQRNKGNFPGRFSGRQFSNSRSEMNVSTLELGDSALYLCASSSGTSGVNEQFFGPGTRLTVL.

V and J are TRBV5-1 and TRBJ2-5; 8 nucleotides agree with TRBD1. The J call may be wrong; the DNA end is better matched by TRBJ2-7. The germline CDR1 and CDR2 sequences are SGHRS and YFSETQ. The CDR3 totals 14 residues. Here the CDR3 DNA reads TGCGCCAGCAGCTTGGGGACAGGGAATTACGAGCAGTACTTC. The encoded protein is CASSLGTGNYEQYF.

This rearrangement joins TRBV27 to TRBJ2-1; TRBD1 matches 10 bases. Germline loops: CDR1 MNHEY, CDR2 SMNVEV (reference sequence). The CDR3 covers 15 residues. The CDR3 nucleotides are TGTTACCCCCATTGGACAGGGGGCTCCTACAATGAGCAGTTCTTC. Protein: CYPHWTGGSYNEQFF.

The CDR3 region has the DNA TGTGCCAGCAGCTTCGGGACAGGGGGCTACGGGGAGCTGTTTTTT. Translated: CASSFGTGGYGELFF. This rearrangement joins TRBV5-6 to TRBJ2-2; 12 nucleotides align to TRBD1. The CDR3 has 15 amino acids. Per the germline V gene, CDR1 is SGHDT and CDR2 is YYEEEE. The junction had 3 bases not matched to a gene; V was cut back by 2 bases and J by 7 bases.